Judged by abundance, the clone carrying this T cell receptor beta chain is medium-sized (0.01 to 0.1%). Time point specified: sample taken at primary tumor resection. Unsorted tumor, nontumor lung tissue or cryopreserved PBMC supplied the whole RNA. The sample comes from a study of spatial heterogeneity in lung cancer. TCRdb reprocessed the 5' RACE reads with MiXCR, giving one entry per CDR3 protein. The sample comprises 4,100 or so distinct CDR3 sequences, 20% to 25% of which are singletons, and approximately 25% rests with the top ten. V lost 2 bases, J lost 3 bases, and 11 bases stayed unmatched. Germline values: CDR1 MDHEN, CDR2 SYDVKM. CDR3 length: 17 amino acids.

The chain employs TRBV28 and TRBJ2-5; 8 bases are a match to TRBD1. The sample in question was normal lung tissue next to the tumor, obtained at surgery. The sequence was obtained from a female donor with early-stage non-small cell lung cancer. For the CDR3, the DNA is TGTGCCAGCAGTTTACCCCCCCGGACAGGGCGGAAAGAGACCCAGTACTTC. Translated: CASSLPPRTGRKETQYF. The whole variable domain, filled in from reference TRBV28 and TRBJ2-5, reads DVKVTQSSRYLVKRTGEKVFLECVQDMDHENMFWYRQDPGLGLRLIYFSYDVKMKEKGDIPEGYSVSREKKERFSLILESASTNQTSMYLCASSLPPRTGRKETQYFGPGTRLLVL.